What follows are 9 T cell receptor beta chains derived from one specimen sequenced in a study of identical twins listed by TCRdb under 2016. The method was 5' RACE. Sequencer: Illumina HiSeq 2000. TCRdb redid the processing of the public reads, applying fastp at Q25 and MiXCR, and retained in-frame beta chains. Identical CDR3 proteins give one entry, which carries the most common genes and DNA. The sample table records 450,000 to 600,000 distinct CDR3 sequences; about a fifth of these occur just once. Of the sample, approximately 0.5% is held by the ten largest clones. These data are also associated with another study on yellow fever vaccine responses in identical twins.

The sequenced material came from CD4+ T cells sorted from blood. The receptor source for this set is a woman younger than 30 in good health.

In its sample, this clonotype was seen a few times. The V and J genes are TRBV27 and TRBJ2-2; TRBD1 matches at 8 bases. The germline CDR1 and CDR2 sequences are MNHEY and SMNVEV (reference sequence). CDR3 length: 14 amino acids. Germline trimming cut 5 bases from V and 5 bases from J; bases unmatched to any gene: 4. CDR3 sequence reads: CASSGQGRTGELFF. CDR3 DNA sequence: TGTGCCAGCAGTGGACAGGGTAGGACCGGGGAGCTGTTTTTT.

This clonotype was detected a few times. J is TRBJ2-7 and V is TRBV6-6; D is perhaps TRBD1 (6 bases). Trimming took 4 bases from V and 5 from J, leaving 12 bases between them. The CDR3 loop spans 13 amino acids. Germline V gene data show CDR1 as MNHNY and CDR2 as SVGAGI (reference sequence). CDR3: CASSLRGSDEQYV. CDR3 nucleotides: TGTGCCAGCAGTTTGAGGGGGTCGGACGAGCAGTACGTC.

A few counts support this clonotype. The V gene is TRBV7-6, the J gene TRBJ2-7; D not certain. The V gene's germline CDR1 is SGHVS and CDR2 FNYEAQ. The CDR3 spans 15 residues. V was trimmed by 8 bases and J by 5 bases, leaving 22 bases between them. CDR3: CASGPNPVSHNEQYF. DNA for the CDR3: TGTGCCAGCGGACCAAACCCTGTGTCCCATAACGAGCAGTACTTC.

This rearrangement joins TRBV7-8 to TRBJ2-3; 7 bases fit TRBD1. The CDR3 totals 17 residues. Germline CDR1 SGHVS, CDR2 FQNEAQ. Trimming at V came to 2 bases and at J to 4 bases, leaving 12 bases not matched to a gene. The CDR3 coding sequence is TGTGCCAGCAGCTTATACCCCGGGGCAGGGGGATCAGATACGCAGTATTTT. Translated: CASSLYPGAGGSDTQYF.

The chain has TRBV10-1 and TRBJ2-1, with D maybe TRBD2 (6 bases). The V end lost 0 bases, the J end lost 7 bases, and 10 bases lay between the germline ends. The CDR3 consists of 14 residues. Looked up from germline, CDR1 is WNHNN and CDR2 is SYGVQD (reference sequence). The chain's CDR3 is CASSESKGRNEQFF. CDR3 sequence (DNA): TGCGCCAGCAGTGAGTCGAAAGGGAGGAATGAGCAGTTCTTC.

This clonotype was detected a few times. The rearrangement links TRBV5-1 to TRBJ2-1; D is unresolved. The germline V gene has CDR1 SGHRS and CDR2 YFSETQ. The CDR3 has 15 amino acids. Trimming left V 4 bases short and J 6 bases short, with 17 bases between. The CDR3 protein is CASSRPASKGNEQFF. In DNA form, the CDR3 reads TGCGCCAGCAGCCGCCCGGCTAGTAAGGGCAATGAGCAGTTCTTC.

The rearrangement uses TRBV20-1 and TRBJ1-1; a weak D match, TRBD1 (6 bases). V lost 1 base to trimming and J lost 3 bases, with 15 bases between them. Germline CDR1 DFQATT, CDR2 SNEGSKA (reference sequence). The CDR3 consists of 15 residues. In nucleotides, the CDR3 is TGCAGTGCTAGAGGAATCAGGGGTGGGTACACTGAAGCTTTCTTT. Its protein is CSARGIRGGYTEAFF.

This clonotype was detected a few times. The chain employs TRBV5-1 and TRBJ1-1, with D uncertain. Deletions cut 0 bases from V and 0 bases from J, with 9 bases between. The germline gives CDR1 SGHRS, CDR2 YFSETQ. This CDR3 is 15 amino acids long. The CDR3, as DNA: TGCGCCAGCAGCTTGGGGGGAGATTTGAACACTGAAGCTTTCTTT. Protein sequence: CASSLGGDLNTEAFF.

The rearrangement joins TRBV12-3 or TRBV12-4 to TRBJ2-1; 9 nucleotides align to TRBD2. After removal of 7 bases from V and 6 bases from J, the junction contained 10 bases not matched to a gene. This CDR3 comprises 15 residues. The CDR3 sequence is CASTPGTSRGNEQFF. The CDR3 region has the DNA TGTGCCAGCACCCCCGGGACTAGCAGAGGCAATGAGCAGTTCTTC.